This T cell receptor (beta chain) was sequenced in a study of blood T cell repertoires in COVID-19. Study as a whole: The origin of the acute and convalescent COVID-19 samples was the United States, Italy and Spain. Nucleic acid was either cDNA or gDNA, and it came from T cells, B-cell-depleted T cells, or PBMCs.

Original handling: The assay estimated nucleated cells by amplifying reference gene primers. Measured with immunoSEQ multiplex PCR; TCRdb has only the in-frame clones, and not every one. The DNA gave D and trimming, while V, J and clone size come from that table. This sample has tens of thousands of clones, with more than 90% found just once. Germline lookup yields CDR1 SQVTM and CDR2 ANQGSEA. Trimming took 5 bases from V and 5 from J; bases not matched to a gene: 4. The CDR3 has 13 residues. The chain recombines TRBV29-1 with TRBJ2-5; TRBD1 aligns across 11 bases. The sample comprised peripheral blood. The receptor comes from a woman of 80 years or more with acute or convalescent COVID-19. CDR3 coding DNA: TGCAGCGTTAGGACAGGGGGCGGCGAGACCCAGTACTTC. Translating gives CSVRTGGGETQYF.